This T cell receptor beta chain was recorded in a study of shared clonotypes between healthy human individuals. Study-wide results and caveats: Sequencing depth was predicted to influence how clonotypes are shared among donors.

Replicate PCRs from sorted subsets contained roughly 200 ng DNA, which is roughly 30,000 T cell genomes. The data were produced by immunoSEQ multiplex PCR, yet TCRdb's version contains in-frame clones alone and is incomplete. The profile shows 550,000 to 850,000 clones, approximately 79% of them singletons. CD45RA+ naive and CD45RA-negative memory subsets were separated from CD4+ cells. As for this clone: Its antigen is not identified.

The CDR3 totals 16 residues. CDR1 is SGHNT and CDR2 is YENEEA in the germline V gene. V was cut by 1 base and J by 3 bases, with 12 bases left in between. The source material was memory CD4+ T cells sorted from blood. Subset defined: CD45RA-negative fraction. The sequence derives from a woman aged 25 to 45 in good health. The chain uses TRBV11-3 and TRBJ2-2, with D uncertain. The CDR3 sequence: CASSLVNRLYTGELFF. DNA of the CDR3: TGTGCCAGCAGCTTAGTTAACCGGTTATACACCGGGGAGCTGTTTTTT.